The 2 T cell receptor beta chains below all came from one sample that was sequenced in a study of cytomegalovirus exposure and HLA in healthy donors (dated by TCRdb to about 2017). Library creation used the immunoSEQ multiplex PCR assay. The multiplex PCR relied on a mix of 60 forward primers for TCR Vbeta segments and 13 reverse primers for TCR Jbeta segments. TCRdb re-hosts the immuneACCESS table, in-frame sequences only. Its copies lack some clones; in the studies checked, an unresolved V gene accounts for under half of them, and the cause for the rest is not known. Counted in this sample were about 210,000 clones; roughly 85% of them appeared once. The ten most abundant clones make up about 1.7% of the sample. Source material: PBMCs. These receptors all stem from a male donor in good health and CMV-seronegative.

This rearrangement joins TRBV19 to TRBJ2-7, with a possible D match to TRBD1 (6 bases). Trimming took off 4 bases at V and 1 base at J, with 11 bases between the two ends. Germline CDR1 and CDR2: LNHDA and SQIVND (reference sequence). The length of the CDR3 is 14 residues. CDR3 loop: CASSNPGQSYEQYF. CDR3 bases: TGTGCCAGTAGTAACCCCGGACAGTCCTACGAGCAGTACTTC.

The rearrangement joins TRBV5-1 to TRBJ1-1; D remains ambiguous. The germline CDR1 and CDR2 sequences are SGHRS and YFSETQ. V lost 2 bases and J 7 bases, leaving 9 bases between the germline ends. The CDR3 runs to 12 residues. CDR3: CASSFEQNEAFF. CDR3 nucleotides: TGCGCCAGCAGCTTCGAACAGAATGAAGCTTTCTTT.